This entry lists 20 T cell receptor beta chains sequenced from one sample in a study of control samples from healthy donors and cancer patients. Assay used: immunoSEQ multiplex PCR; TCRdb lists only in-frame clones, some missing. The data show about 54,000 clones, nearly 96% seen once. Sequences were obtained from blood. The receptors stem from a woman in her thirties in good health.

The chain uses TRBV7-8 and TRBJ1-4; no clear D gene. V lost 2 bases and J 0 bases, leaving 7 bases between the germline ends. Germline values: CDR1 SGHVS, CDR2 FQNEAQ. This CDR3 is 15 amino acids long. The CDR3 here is CASSLRGTTNEKLFF. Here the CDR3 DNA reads TGTGCCAGCAGCTTACGCGGGACAACTAATGAAAAACTGTTTTTT.

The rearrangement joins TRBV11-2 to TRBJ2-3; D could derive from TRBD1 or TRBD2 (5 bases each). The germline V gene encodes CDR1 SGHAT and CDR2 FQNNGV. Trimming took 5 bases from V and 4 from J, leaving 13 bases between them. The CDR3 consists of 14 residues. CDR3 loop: CASSPPGRADTQYF. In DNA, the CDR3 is TGTGCCAGCAGCCCCCCGGGACGGGCAGATACGCAGTATTTT.

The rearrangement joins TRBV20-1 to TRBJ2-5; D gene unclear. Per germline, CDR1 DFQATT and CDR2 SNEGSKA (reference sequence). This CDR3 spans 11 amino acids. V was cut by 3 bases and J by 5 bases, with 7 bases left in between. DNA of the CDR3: TGCAGTGCTAGGAACGGCGAGACCCAGTACTTC. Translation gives CSARNGETQYF.

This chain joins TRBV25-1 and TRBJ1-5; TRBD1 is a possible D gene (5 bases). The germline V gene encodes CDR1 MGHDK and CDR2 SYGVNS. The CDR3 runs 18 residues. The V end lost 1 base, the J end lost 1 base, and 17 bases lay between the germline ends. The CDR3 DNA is TGTGCCAGCAGTGAATGTTGGGACCGGGCGGAAAGCAATCAGCCCCAGCATTTT. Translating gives CASSECWDRAESNQPQHF.

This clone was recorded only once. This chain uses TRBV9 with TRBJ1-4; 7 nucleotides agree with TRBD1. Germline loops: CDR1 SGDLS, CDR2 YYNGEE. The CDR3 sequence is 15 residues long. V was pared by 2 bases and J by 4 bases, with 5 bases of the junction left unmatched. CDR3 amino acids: CASSVRTGYNEKLFF. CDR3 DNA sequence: TGTGCCAGCAGCGTGCGGACAGGTTATAATGAAAAACTGTTTTTT.

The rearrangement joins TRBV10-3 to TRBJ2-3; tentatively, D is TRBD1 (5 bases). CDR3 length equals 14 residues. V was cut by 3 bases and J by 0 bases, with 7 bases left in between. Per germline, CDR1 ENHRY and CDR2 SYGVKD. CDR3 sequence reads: CAISEQASTDTQYF. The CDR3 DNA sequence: TGTGCCATCAGTGAACAGGCCAGCACAGATACGCAGTATTTT.

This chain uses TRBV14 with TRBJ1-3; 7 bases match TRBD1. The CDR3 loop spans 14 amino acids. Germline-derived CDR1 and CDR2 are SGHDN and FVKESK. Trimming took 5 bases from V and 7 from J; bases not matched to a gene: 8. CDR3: CASSYRDSGNTIYF. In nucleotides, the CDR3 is TGTGCCAGCAGCTACCGGGACAGCGGGAACACCATATATTTT.

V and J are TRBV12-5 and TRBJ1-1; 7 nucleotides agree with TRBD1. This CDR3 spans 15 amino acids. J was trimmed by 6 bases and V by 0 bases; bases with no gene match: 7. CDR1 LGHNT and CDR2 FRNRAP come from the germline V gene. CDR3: CASGLVVPGTAEAFF. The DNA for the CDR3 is TGTGCTAGTGGTTTGGTGGTCCCGGGGACAGCTGAAGCTTTCTTT.

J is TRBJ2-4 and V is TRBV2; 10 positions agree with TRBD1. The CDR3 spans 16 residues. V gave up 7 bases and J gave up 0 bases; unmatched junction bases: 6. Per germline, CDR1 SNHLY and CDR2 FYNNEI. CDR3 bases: TGTGCCAGCACCCCGGGACAGGGGAGAGCCAAAAACATTCAGTACTTC. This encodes CASTPGQGRAKNIQYF.

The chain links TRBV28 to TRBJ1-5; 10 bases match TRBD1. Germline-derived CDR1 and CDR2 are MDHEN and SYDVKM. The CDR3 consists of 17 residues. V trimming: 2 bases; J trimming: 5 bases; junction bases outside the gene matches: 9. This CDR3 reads CASSLPGGTGAHQPQHF. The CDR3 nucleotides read TGTGCCAGCAGTTTACCGGGGGGGACAGGGGCGCATCAGCCCCAGCATTTT.

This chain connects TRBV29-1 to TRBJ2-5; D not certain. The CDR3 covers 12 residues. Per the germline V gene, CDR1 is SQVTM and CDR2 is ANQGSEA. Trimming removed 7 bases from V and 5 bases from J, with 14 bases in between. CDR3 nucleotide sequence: TGCAGCGAACGGACGGGCCCGGAGACCCAGTACTTC. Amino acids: CSERTGPETQYF.

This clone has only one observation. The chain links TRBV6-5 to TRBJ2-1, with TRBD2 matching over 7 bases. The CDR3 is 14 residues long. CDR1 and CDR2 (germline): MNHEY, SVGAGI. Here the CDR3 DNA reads TGTGTCGCACAAACCGGGATCACGGGGGGTGAGCAGTTCTTC. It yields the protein CVAQTGITGGEQFF.

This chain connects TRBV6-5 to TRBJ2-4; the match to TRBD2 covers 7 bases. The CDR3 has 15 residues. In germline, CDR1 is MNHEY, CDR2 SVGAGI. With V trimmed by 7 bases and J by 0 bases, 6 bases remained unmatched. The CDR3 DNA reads TGTGCCAGCAACATGGGGAGGGGAGCCAAAAACATTCAGTACTTC. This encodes CASNMGRGAKNIQYF.

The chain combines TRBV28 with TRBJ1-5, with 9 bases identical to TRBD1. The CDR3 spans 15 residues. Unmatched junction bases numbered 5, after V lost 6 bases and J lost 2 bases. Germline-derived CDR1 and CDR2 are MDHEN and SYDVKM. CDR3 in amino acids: CASRSQGAGNQPQHF. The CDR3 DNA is TGTGCCAGCAGGTCACAGGGGGCAGGCAATCAGCCCCAGCATTTT.

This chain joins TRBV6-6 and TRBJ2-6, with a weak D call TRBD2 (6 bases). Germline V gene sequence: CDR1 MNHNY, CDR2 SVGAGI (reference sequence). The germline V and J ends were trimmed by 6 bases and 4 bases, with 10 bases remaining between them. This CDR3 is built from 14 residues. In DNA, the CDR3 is TGTGCCAGCAGGGGGACTGGGGGGGCCAACGTCCTGACTTTC. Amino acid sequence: CASRGTGGANVLTF.

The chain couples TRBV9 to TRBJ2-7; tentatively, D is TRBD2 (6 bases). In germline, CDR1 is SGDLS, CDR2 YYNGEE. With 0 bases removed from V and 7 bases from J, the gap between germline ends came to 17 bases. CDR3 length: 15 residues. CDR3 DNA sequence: TGTGCCAGCAGCGTAGGAGGCGGGACGGCGCGTGAGCAGTACTTC. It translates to CASSVGGGTAREQYF.

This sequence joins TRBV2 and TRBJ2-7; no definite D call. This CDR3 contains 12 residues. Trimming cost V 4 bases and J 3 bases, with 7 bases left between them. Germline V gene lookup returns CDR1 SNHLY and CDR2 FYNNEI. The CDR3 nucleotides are TGTGCCAGCAGTGTTAACAGCTACGAGCAGTACTTC. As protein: CASSVNSYEQYF.

The CDR3 bases are TGTGCCAGCAGCGTGGGACAGGGTATGAACACTGAAGCTTTCTTT. Translating it yields CASSVGQGMNTEAFF. The J gene is TRBJ1-1, the V gene TRBV7-9; the match to TRBD1 covers 9 bases. The germline V gene has CDR1 SEHNR and CDR2 FQNEAQ (reference sequence). Unmatched junction bases numbered 4, after V lost 5 bases and J lost 0 bases. The CDR3 runs to 15 residues.

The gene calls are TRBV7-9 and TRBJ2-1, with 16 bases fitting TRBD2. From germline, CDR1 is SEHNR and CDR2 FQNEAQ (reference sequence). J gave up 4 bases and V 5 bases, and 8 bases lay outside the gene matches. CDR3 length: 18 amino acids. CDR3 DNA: TGTGCCAGCAGCGGGGGACTAGCGGGAGGGCCGACTTACAATGAGCAGTTCTTC. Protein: CASSGGLAGGPTYNEQFF.

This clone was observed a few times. The CDR3 sequence: CASSEASNTEQFF. The CDR3 DNA reads TGTGCCAGCAGTGAAGCCTCGAACACTGAGCAGTTCTTC. V is TRBV6-4 and J is TRBJ2-1; D gene uncertain. CDR3 length: 13 residues. Trimming stripped 3 bases from V and 9 bases from J, with 12 bases between. Germline lookup yields CDR1 MRHNA and CDR2 SNTAGT.